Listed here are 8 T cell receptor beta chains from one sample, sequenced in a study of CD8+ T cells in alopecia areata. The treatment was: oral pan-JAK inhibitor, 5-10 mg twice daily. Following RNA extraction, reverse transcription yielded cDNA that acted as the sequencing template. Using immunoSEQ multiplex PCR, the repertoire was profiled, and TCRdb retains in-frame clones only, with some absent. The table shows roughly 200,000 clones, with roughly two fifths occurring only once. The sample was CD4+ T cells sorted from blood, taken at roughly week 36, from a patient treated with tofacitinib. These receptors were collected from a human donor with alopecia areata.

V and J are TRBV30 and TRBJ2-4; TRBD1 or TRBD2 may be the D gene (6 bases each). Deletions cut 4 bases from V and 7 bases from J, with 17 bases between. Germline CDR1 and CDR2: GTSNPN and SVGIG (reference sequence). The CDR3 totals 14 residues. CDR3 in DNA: TGTGCCTGGACCGTCGGGACTGGGGGCAACATTCAGTACTTC. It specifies CAWTVGTGGNIQYF.

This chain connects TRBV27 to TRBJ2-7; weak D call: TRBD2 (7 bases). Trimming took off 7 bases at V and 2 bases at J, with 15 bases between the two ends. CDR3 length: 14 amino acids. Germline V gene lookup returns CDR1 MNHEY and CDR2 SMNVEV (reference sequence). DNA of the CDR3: TGTGCCAGCAAGTGGGGGCTAGCGGCCTACGAGCAGTACTTC. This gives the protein CASKWGLAAYEQYF.

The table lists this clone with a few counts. CDR3 region: CASSLLAGAGNEQFF. In DNA form, the CDR3 reads TGTGCCAGCTCACTGTTAGCGGGAGCGGGCAATGAGCAGTTCTTC. This chain uses TRBV18 with TRBJ2-1, with 9 bases lining up with TRBD2. The CDR3 is 15 amino acids. The V gene's germline CDR1 is KGHSH and CDR2 LQKENI. The ends lost 4 bases at V and 6 bases at J; junction bases unmatched: 7.

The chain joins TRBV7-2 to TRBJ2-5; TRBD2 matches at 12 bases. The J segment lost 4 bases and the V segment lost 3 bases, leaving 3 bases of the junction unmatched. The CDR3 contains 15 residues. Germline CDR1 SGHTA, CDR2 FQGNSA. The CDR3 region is CASSLTGLAGETQYF. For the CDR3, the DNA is TGTGCCAGCAGCTTGACGGGACTAGCGGGAGAGACCCAGTACTTC. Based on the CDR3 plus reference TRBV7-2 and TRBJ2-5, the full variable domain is GAGVSQSPSNKVTEKGKDVELRCDPISGHTALYWYRQSLGQGLEFLIYFQGNSAPDKSGLPSDRFSAERTGGSVSTLTIQRTQQEDSAVYLCASSLTGLAGETQYFGPGTRLLVL.

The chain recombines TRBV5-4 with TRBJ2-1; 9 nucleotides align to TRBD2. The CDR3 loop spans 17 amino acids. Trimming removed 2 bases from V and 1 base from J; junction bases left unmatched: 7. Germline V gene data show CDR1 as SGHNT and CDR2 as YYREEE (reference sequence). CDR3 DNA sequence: TGTGCCAGCAGCTTAACAGCGGGAGGCCTATCCTACAATGAGCAGTTCTTC. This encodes CASSLTAGGLSYNEQFF.

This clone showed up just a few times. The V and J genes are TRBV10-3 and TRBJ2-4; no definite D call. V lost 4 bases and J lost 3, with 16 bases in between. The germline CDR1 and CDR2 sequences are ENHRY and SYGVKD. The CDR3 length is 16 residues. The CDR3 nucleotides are TGTGCCATCAGTGCCCCCGATAGGGTTGGCAAAAACATTCAGTACTTC. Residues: CAISAPDRVGKNIQYF.

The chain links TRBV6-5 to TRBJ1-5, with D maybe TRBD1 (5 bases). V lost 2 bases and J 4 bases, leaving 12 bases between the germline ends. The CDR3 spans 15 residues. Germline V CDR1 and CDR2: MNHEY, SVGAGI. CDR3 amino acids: CASSYAIAGNQPQHF. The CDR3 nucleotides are TGTGCCAGCAGTTACGCCATAGCAGGGAATCAGCCCCAGCATTTT.

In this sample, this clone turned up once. CDR3 DNA sequence: TGTGCCAGCCTTGACAGGGGGCAGGGGAATACGCAGTATTTT. Its protein product is CASLDRGQGNTQYF. The chain recombines TRBV6-5 with TRBJ2-3; TRBD1 matches at 10 bases. CDR1 and CDR2 from the germline V gene are MNHEY and SVGAGI. V was clipped by 8 bases and J by 7 bases; unmatched bases: 9. This CDR3 is built from 14 residues.